The 27 T cell receptor beta chains below were found in one sample sequenced in a study of blood T cell repertoires in COVID-19. The data were produced by immunoSEQ multiplex PCR, yet TCRdb's version contains in-frame clones alone and is incomplete. The table lists some 340,000 clones, 90% of them singletons. Sequencing was carried out using PBMCs or T cells enriched from blood (not recorded which). The receptors here all came from a woman aged 25 to 39 who had been exposed to COVID-19.

The chain links TRBV7-6 to TRBJ2-7; 8 bases line up with TRBD1. There are 14 residues in the CDR3. V shed 4 bases and J 1 base; nucleotides not matched to a gene: 3. The germline gives CDR1 SGHVS, CDR2 FNYEAQ. In DNA form, the CDR3 reads TGTGCCAGCAGCTCGGGGACAGGTTCCTACGAGCAGTACTTC. It specifies CASSSGTGSYEQYF. Full variable domain (outside the CDR3, taken from reference TRBV7-6 and TRBJ2-7): GAGVSQSPRYKVTKRGQDVALRCDPISGHVSLYWYRQALGQGPEFLTYFNYEAQQDKSGLPNDRFSAERPEGSISTLTIQRTEQRDSAMYRCASSSGTGSYEQYFGPGTRLTVT.

Here the CDR3 reads CASSPSGQLYGYTF. CDR3 bases: TGTGCCAGCTCACCTTCCGGACAGCTTTATGGCTACACCTTC. This chain links TRBV18 with TRBJ1-2, with a possible D match to TRBD1 (6 bases). The germline V gene encodes CDR1 KGHSH and CDR2 LQKENI. The CDR3 is made up of 14 amino acids. Between the trimmed V and J ends, which lost 3 bases and 5 bases, there was a span of 13 bases.

The chain carries TRBV6-4 and TRBJ1-4, with D uncertain. The CDR3 length is 15 residues. In germline, CDR1 is MRHNA, CDR2 SNTAGT. Trimming cost V 0 bases and J 2 bases, with 7 bases left between them. CDR3 sequence: CASSDSIGTNEKLFF. The CDR3 DNA sequence: TGTGCCAGCAGTGACTCGATCGGTACTAATGAAAAACTGTTTTTT.

CDR3 DNA: TGTGCCAGCAGTGATCAGGGGGCTGAAGCTTTCTTT. Translation gives CASSDQGAEAFF. V gene TRBV6-1 combines with J gene TRBJ1-1, with TRBD1 identical over 7 bases. This CDR3 has 12 residues. V lost 3 bases to trimming and J lost 6 bases; unmatched junction nucleotides: 1. Germline lookup yields CDR1 MNHNS and CDR2 SASEGT.

This chain connects TRBV3-1 (or the pseudogene TRBV3-2) to TRBJ1-2, with D hard to call. CDR3 length equals 15 residues. The ends were cut back, 1 base at V and 1 base at J, with 10 bases in the middle. Germline V gene sequence: CDR1 LGHDT, CDR2 YNNKEL (reference sequence). For the CDR3, the DNA is TGTGCCAGCAGCCAAGGAGGCGGACTTAACTATGGCTACACCTTC. Protein sequence: CASSQGGGLNYGYTF.

The chain couples TRBV18 to TRBJ1-1; D is possibly TRBD1 (5 bases). The germline CDR1 and CDR2 sequences are KGHSH and LQKENI. Trimming took 8 bases from V and 0 from J, leaving 16 bases between them. The CDR3 contains 15 residues. CDR3 in amino acids: CASPRSGSMNTEAFF. As DNA, the CDR3 is TGTGCCAGCCCAAGGTCAGGGTCCATGAACACTGAAGCTTTCTTT.

The chain is built from TRBV7-9 and TRBJ1-2; TRBD1 might be the D (5 bases). Between the trimmed V and J ends, which lost 1 base and 3 bases, there was a span of 15 bases. CDR1 is SEHNR, CDR2 FQNEAQ, per germline (reference sequence). The CDR3 length is 16 residues. CDR3 nucleotides: TGTGCCAGCAGCTTAGGGGAGGGCCGGGGACACTATGGCTACACCTTC. Encoded protein: CASSLGEGRGHYGYTF.

The rearrangement links TRBV5-8 to TRBJ1-5; D may be TRBD1 (5 bases). The V end lost 2 bases, the J end lost 6 bases, and 9 bases lay between the germline ends. Germline V gene lookup returns CDR1 SGHTS and CDR2 YDEGEE. The CDR3 extends over 13 amino acids. CDR3 bases: TGTGCCAGCAGCTTCGACAGTCTTCAGCCCCAGCATTTT. As protein: CASSFDSLQPQHF.

The chain combines TRBV14 with TRBJ2-4, with D perhaps matching TRBD2 (5 bases). The CDR3 is 15 residues long. Trimming took off 1 base at V and 3 bases at J, with 10 bases between the two ends. Germline values: CDR1 SGHDN, CDR2 FVKESK. CDR3 sequence (DNA): TGTGCCAGCAGCCAAGTGAGCGGAAGCAAAAACATTCAGTACTTC. As protein: CASSQVSGSKNIQYF.

This rearrangement joins TRBV5-4 to TRBJ1-1; TRBD1 matches 8 bases. The germline V gene encodes CDR1 SGHNT and CDR2 YYREEE (reference sequence). The CDR3 length is 14 residues. After removal of 2 bases from V and 6 bases from J, the junction contained 6 bases not matched to a gene. The CDR3 sequence is CASSFSGGEAEAFF. CDR3 in DNA: TGTGCCAGCAGCTTTTCAGGGGGCGAAGCTGAAGCTTTCTTT.

The rearrangement joins TRBV3-1 (or the pseudogene TRBV3-2) to TRBJ2-3; D gene uncertain. The CDR3 length is 17 residues. Germline assignment: CDR1 LGHDT and CDR2 YNNKEL (reference sequence). V lost 1 base, J lost 0 bases, and 14 bases lay in between. The CDR3 protein is CASSQGRLGPSTDTQYF. The CDR3 nucleotides read TGTGCCAGCAGCCAAGGACGGTTGGGCCCTAGCACAGATACGCAGTATTTT.

This clone was seen a handful of times. The chain couples TRBV29-1 to TRBJ1-3, with D hard to call. The CDR3 is made up of 14 amino acids. CDR1 and CDR2 from the germline V gene are SQVTM and ANQGSEA. The ends were cut back, 8 bases at V and 4 bases at J, with 18 bases in the middle. CDR3 in DNA: TGCAGCTGCTCAGGATTCGGGGTAGGAAACACCATATATTTT. Translated, it gives CSCSGFGVGNTIYF.

The chain recombines TRBV25-1 with TRBJ2-7, with TRBD1 matching 10 bases. V was pared by 4 bases and J by 6 bases, with 9 bases of the junction left unmatched. This CDR3 contains 15 residues. CDR1 is MGHDK and CDR2 is SYGVNS in the germline V gene. The CDR3 DNA sequence: TGTGCCAGCAGTGCGCCCGGGACAGGGGCTTTCGAGCAGTACTTC. Translated, it gives CASSAPGTGAFEQYF.

The J gene is TRBJ2-5, the V gene TRBV2, with TRBD2 matching 8 bases. Germline V gives CDR1 SNHLY, CDR2 FYNNEI. V lost 0 bases, J lost 1 base, and 4 bases stayed unmatched. The CDR3 is 16 residues long. The CDR3 coding sequence is TGTGCCAGCAGTGAAGCGGCCCTAGCGGGCCAAGAGACCCAGTACTTC. This translates into CASSEAALAGQETQYF.

V usage is TRBV7-9 and J usage is TRBJ2-5; D is perhaps TRBD1 (5 bases). Germline V gene sequence: CDR1 SEHNR, CDR2 FQNEAQ (reference sequence). V dropped 1 base and J dropped 3 bases, with 12 bases sitting between them. The CDR3 has 15 amino acids. The CDR3 bases are TGTGCCAGCAGCTTAGGCAGGGTATTAAAAGAGACCCAGTACTTC. This gives the protein CASSLGRVLKETQYF.

This clone was detected a few times. The chain couples TRBV3-1 (or the pseudogene TRBV3-2) to TRBJ1-2; D is perhaps TRBD1 (5 bases). Trimming shortened V by 4 bases and J by 9 bases, and 18 bases separated the two germline ends. CDR1 and CDR2 (germline): LGHDT, YNNKEL (reference sequence). The CDR3 runs 14 residues. Written as DNA, the CDR3 is TGTGCCAGCAGCCGTGGACAAGGCTCTCTGCGCTACACCTTC. The encoded protein is CASSRGQGSLRYTF.

This chain connects TRBV11-3 to TRBJ2-7; perhaps TRBD2 as D (5 bases). The CDR3 is made up of 14 amino acids. The V gene lost 2 bases and the J gene lost 1 base, with 9 bases spanning the gap. The germline V gene has CDR1 SGHNT and CDR2 YENEEA. This chain's CDR3 is CASSLSAGSYEQYF. The CDR3 DNA follows: TGTGCCAGCAGCTTATCGGCGGGTTCCTACGAGCAGTACTTC.

This chain uses TRBV7-8 with TRBJ1-4; D is undetermined. Trimming took off 7 bases at V and 0 bases at J, with 15 bases between the two ends. Germline-derived CDR1 and CDR2 are SGHVS and FQNEAQ. The CDR3 is 16 amino acids. This CDR3 reads CASIGGRSPTNEKLFF. Written as DNA, the CDR3 is TGTGCCAGCATTGGCGGGCGGTCTCCAACTAATGAAAAACTGTTTTTT.

V and J are TRBV7-2 and TRBJ2-1, with a weak D call TRBD1 (6 bases). The CDR3 is 15 residues long. Trimming removed 4 bases from V and 4 bases from J, with 14 bases in between. Germline loops: CDR1 SGHTA, CDR2 FQGNSA. In DNA form, the CDR3 reads TGTGCCAGCAGCTGGGGCGTGGGGACATACAATGAGCAGTTCTTC. It yields the protein CASSWGVGTYNEQFF. The full variable domain, in which reference TRBV7-2 and TRBJ2-1 provide the parts outside the CDR3, is GAGVSQSPSNKVTEKGKDVELRCDPISGHTALYWYRQSLGQGLEFLIYFQGNSAPDKSGLPSDRFSAERTGGSVSTLTIQRTQQEDSAVYLCASSWGVGTYNEQFFGPGTRLTVL.

The rearrangement uses TRBV7-9 and TRBJ1-1; 12 bases are a match to TRBD1. Per the germline V gene, CDR1 is SEHNR and CDR2 is FQNEAQ (reference sequence). CDR3 length: 19 amino acids. V was clipped by 4 bases and J by 4 bases; unmatched bases: 16. CDR3 region: CASSSSTTGTGGKGTEAFF. The CDR3 DNA follows: TGTGCCAGCAGCTCCTCCACTACCGGGACAGGGGGCAAGGGCACTGAAGCTTTCTTT.

The chain links TRBV27 to TRBJ1-3; D unclear. The CDR3 covers 12 residues. Germline V gene sequence: CDR1 MNHEY, CDR2 SMNVEV (reference sequence). V was trimmed by 6 bases and J by 0 bases, leaving 3 bases between them. The CDR3 spells CASRSSGNTIYF. The CDR3 region has the DNA TGTGCCAGCAGGAGCTCTGGAAACACCATATATTTT.

The chain uses TRBV30 and TRBJ2-7; TRBD2 is a possible D gene (9 bases). The V gene's germline CDR1 is GTSNPN and CDR2 SVGIG (reference sequence). The V end lost 1 base, the J end lost 5 bases, and 15 bases lay between the germline ends. CDR3 size: 14 residues. The CDR3 bases are TGTGCCTGGAGTGCAGGGGGCGGGAGGGACGAGCAGTACTTC. Its protein product is CAWSAGGGRDEQYF.

Written as DNA, the CDR3 is TGCGCCAGCAGCTACAGGGGGGACGAGCAGTACTTC. It is translated as CASSYRGDEQYF. The V and J genes are TRBV5-1 and TRBJ2-7, with 8 bases lining up with TRBD1. Per the germline V gene, CDR1 is SGHRS and CDR2 is YFSETQ. The CDR3 contains 12 residues. Trimming removed 3 bases from V and 5 bases from J; junction bases left unmatched: 1.

This sequence joins TRBV7-6 and TRBJ2-7; 11 positions match TRBD2. Germline-derived CDR1 and CDR2 are SGHVS and FNYEAQ. The ends lost 1 base at V and 5 bases at J; junction bases unmatched: 16. The CDR3 is 19 residues long. The CDR3: CASSLEGFPGTSGLNEQYF. CDR3 DNA: TGTGCCAGCAGCTTAGAGGGATTTCCCGGGACTAGCGGCCTGAACGAGCAGTACTTC.

This clone was observed once. This CDR3 is CASSYGQGSNSPLHF. In DNA form, the CDR3 reads TGCGCCAGCAGTTACGGACAGGGGAGTAATTCACCCCTCCACTTT. The V call is TRBV5-1, the J call TRBJ1-6; 9 bases agree with TRBD1. J gave up 6 bases and V 5 bases, and 6 bases lay outside the gene matches. The CDR3 consists of 15 residues. Germline-derived CDR1 and CDR2 are SGHRS and YFSETQ.

The chain joins TRBV6-5 to TRBJ1-1; 7 nucleotides agree with TRBD1. V trimming: 9 bases; J trimming: 0 bases; junction bases outside the gene matches: 10. This CDR3 is 15 amino acids long. The germline gives CDR1 MNHEY, CDR2 SVGAGI. CDR3 sequence reads: CASPGQKNMNTEAFF. CDR3 DNA sequence: TGTGCCAGTCCGGGACAGAAGAACATGAACACTGAAGCTTTCTTT.

CDR3 residues: CASSPGQGSTEAFF. The CDR3 nucleotides read TGTGCCAGCAGCCCGGGACAGGGATCGACTGAAGCTTTCTTT. The rearrangement joins TRBV3-1 (or the pseudogene TRBV3-2) to TRBJ1-1; 9 bases map to TRBD1. V was clipped by 4 bases and J by 5 bases; unmatched bases: 5. The CDR3 has 14 amino acids. From germline, CDR1 is LGHDT and CDR2 YNNKEL (reference sequence).